This T cell receptor (beta chain) emerged from a study of blood T cell repertoires in COVID-19. Looking at the study overall: Both acute and convalescent COVID-19 samples were obtained from the United States, Italy and Spain. PBMCs, B-cell-depleted T cells, or T cells provided the cDNA or gDNA that made up the material.

Germline CDR1 reads MNHEY; CDR2 reads SMNVEV (reference sequence). This CDR3 is built from 14 residues. J gave up 4 bases and V 5 bases, and 6 bases lay outside the gene matches. Authors' processing steps: Estimates of nucleated cell counts were drawn from the amplification of reference gene primers. Clones were sequenced by immunoSEQ multiplex PCR, and TCRdb holds only the in-frame ones, with some missing. V and J calls and clone size are copied from that table; D and trimming were computed from the DNA. Among about 120,000 clones listed, roughly 83% were seen once. The sample consisted of peripheral blood. The TCR sequence derives from a man aged 25-45 years with acute or convalescent COVID-19. The rearrangement uses TRBV27 and TRBJ2-3; 7 bases match TRBD2. This CDR3 reads CASSPRTRPDTQYF. The CDR3 DNA is TGTGCCAGCAGTCCCCGGACTAGGCCAGATACGCAGTATTTT.